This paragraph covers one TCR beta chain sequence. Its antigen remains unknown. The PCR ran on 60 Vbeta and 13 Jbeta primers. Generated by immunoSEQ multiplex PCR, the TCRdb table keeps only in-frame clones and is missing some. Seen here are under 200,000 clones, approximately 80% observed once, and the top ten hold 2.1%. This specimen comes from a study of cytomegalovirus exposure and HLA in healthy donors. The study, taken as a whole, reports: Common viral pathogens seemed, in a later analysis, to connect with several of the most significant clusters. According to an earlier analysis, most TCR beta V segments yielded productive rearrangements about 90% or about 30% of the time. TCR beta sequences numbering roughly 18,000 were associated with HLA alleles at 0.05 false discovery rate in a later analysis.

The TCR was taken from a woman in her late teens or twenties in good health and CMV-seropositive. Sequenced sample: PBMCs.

The CDR3 region is CASSLPGQGAGYTF. Here the CDR3 DNA reads TGTGCCAGCAGCTTGCCGGGACAGGGGGCGGGCTACACCTTC. V is TRBV5-5 and J is TRBJ1-2; 12 bases align to TRBD1. The CDR3 has 14 residues. Germline V gene sequence: CDR1 SGHKS, CDR2 YYEKEE (reference sequence). V lost 1 base, J lost 8 bases, and 3 bases stayed unmatched.